A selection of T cell receptor beta chains follows, all from one sample in a study of CD4+ T cells in melanoma. Sequencing used immunoSEQ multiplex PCR; TCRdb keeps in-frame clones, though not all of them. The repertoire includes approximately 47,000 clones, approximately 92% of them detected once, and roughly 10% sits in the top ten. The sequenced material came from peripheral blood. These receptors originate from a human donor with melanoma. The conserved cysteine and the conserved F or W are not part of the CDR3 here. The size entry is marked missing in some rows and otherwise reads once, few, many or a size class.

v_call: TRBV10-1; cdr3_length: 11; clone_size: NA; cdr3_aa: ASSESSGYEQY
v_call: TRBV6-5; cdr3_length: 14; clone_size: NA; cdr3_aa: ASSYSARGNGNTIY
v_call: TRBV7-3; cdr3_length: 14; clone_size: NA; cdr3_aa: ASSSPAGGNTGELF
v_call: TRBV27; cdr3_length: 15; clone_size: NA; cdr3_aa: ASSLYWAGEGTGELF
v_call: TRBV2; cdr3_length: 12; clone_size: NA; cdr3_aa: ASRRTEDSYEQY
v_call: TRBV11-3; cdr3_length: 13; clone_size: NA; cdr3_aa: ASSPLTGGLETQY
v_call: TRBV5-1; cdr3_length: 13; clone_size: NA; cdr3_aa: ASSLLAGRDEKLF
v_call: TRBV19; cdr3_length: 12; clone_size: NA; cdr3_aa: ASRNRDRYYGYT
v_call: TRBV29-1; cdr3_length: 13; clone_size: NA; cdr3_aa: SVEVSQQGGYGYT
v_call: TRBV4-2; cdr3_length: 10; clone_size: NA; cdr3_aa: ASSQSTGELF
v_call: TRBV2; cdr3_length: 15; clone_size: NA; cdr3_aa: ASRAGTYPGANEKLF
v_call: TRBV21-1; cdr3_length: 14; clone_size: NA; cdr3_aa: ASNHGGRPGTDTQY
v_call: TRBV9; cdr3_length: 13; clone_size: NA; cdr3_aa: ASSVEVQTNYGYT
v_call: TRBV6-5; cdr3_length: 12; clone_size: few; cdr3_aa: ASRGGGGNQPQH
v_call: TRBV7-9; cdr3_length: 12; clone_size: NA; cdr3_aa: ASSHRTDWAEAF
v_call: TRBV4-1; cdr3_length: 9; clone_size: NA; cdr3_aa: ASSQGGEAF
v_call: TRBV15; cdr3_length: 14; clone_size: few; cdr3_aa: ATSREVGRFRDEQY
v_call: TRBV30; cdr3_length: 12; clone_size: NA; cdr3_aa: AWSDTGTGNTIY
v_call: TRBV5-5; cdr3_length: 17; clone_size: NA; cdr3_aa: ASIFAGTDVYSGANVLT
v_call: TRBV9; cdr3_length: 13; clone_size: NA; cdr3_aa: ASSLITGGASGYT
v_call: TRBV28; cdr3_length: 15; clone_size: once; cdr3_aa: ASSLAEGGQVNGGYT
v_call: TRBV5-6; cdr3_length: 15; clone_size: NA; cdr3_aa: ASSLEVAENSGNTIY
v_call: TRBV9; cdr3_length: 12; clone_size: NA; cdr3_aa: ASSPWLAGAEQF
v_call: TRBV28; cdr3_length: 12; clone_size: NA; cdr3_aa: ASSLPGESYEQY
v_call: TRBV5-1; cdr3_length: 13; clone_size: NA; cdr3_aa: ASSLSWLNPGEQY
v_call: TRBV18; cdr3_length: 14; clone_size: NA; cdr3_aa: ASSLYGDRSSYEQY
v_call: TRBV7-9; cdr3_length: 13; clone_size: NA; cdr3_aa: ASSEDSYYNSPLH
v_call: TRBV30; cdr3_length: 13; clone_size: few; cdr3_aa: AWSWGRTSQETQY